This T cell receptor beta chain was sequenced in a study of technical replicates of blood from a few donors. The CDR3 has 18 amino acids. V lost 0 bases to trimming and J lost 2 bases; unmatched junction nucleotides: 12. Germline assignment: CDR1 SGHDN and CDR2 FVKESK. Some clones are missing from TCRdb's copy, which holds only in-frame ones; the method was immunoSEQ multiplex PCR. The repertoire holds some 87,000 clones, with 90% to 97% as singletons. The chain is built from TRBV14 and TRBJ1-2, with 7 bases that match TRBD1. Sequencing was carried out using T cells isolated from PBMCs. The sequence derives from a human donor in good health. The CDR3 sequence: CASSQDSILAGGNYGYTF. The CDR3 DNA reads as TGTGCCAGCAGCCAAGACAGCATCTTGGCAGGGGGGAACTATGGCTACACCTTC. Full variable domain (missing parts from reference TRBV14 and TRBJ1-2): EAGVTQFPSHSVIEKGQTVTLRCDPISGHDNLYWYRRVMGKEIKFLLHFVKESKQDESGMPNNRFLAERTGGTYSTLKVQPAELEDSGVYFCASSQDSILAGGNYGYTFGSGTRLTVV.